These 5 T cell receptor beta chains came from one sample sequenced in a study of sequential checkpoint blockade in melanoma. TCRdb's table, derived via immunoSEQ multiplex PCR, lists solely in-frame clones and lacks some. The sample has 6,000 to 6,500 clones; 26% are singletons. Treatment: randomized to nivolumab then ipilimumab (arm A) or the reverse (arm B). The specimen was tumor tissue (inferred from file names), collected from a patient given nivolumab and ipilimumab in sequence. The receptors originated from a human donor with melanoma.

The gene calls are TRBV18 and TRBJ2-6; D is uncertain. V was cut by 6 bases and J by 3 bases, with 12 bases left in between. From germline, CDR1 is KGHSH and CDR2 LQKENI. CDR3 length equals 15 residues. The CDR3 here is CASSPDVNGANVLTF. CDR3 nucleotide sequence: TGTGCCAGCTCTCCGGACGTCAATGGGGCCAACGTCCTGACTTTC.

The chain is built from TRBV10-2 and TRBJ2-6; D gene ambiguous. The germline V and J ends were trimmed by 0 bases and 4 bases, with 7 bases remaining between them. CDR1 and CDR2 from the germline V gene are WSHSY and SAAADI. CDR3 length equals 15 residues. The CDR3 loop is CASSESVHGANVLTF. DNA of the CDR3: TGCGCCAGCAGTGAGTCAGTGCACGGGGCCAACGTCCTGACTTTC.

The gene calls are TRBV11-3 and TRBJ2-5; TRBD1 aligns across 9 bases. This CDR3 has 15 residues. V lost 3 bases to trimming and J lost 3 bases; unmatched junction nucleotides: 5. CDR1 is SGHNT, CDR2 YENEEA, per germline. The CDR3 here is CASSFKTGGKETQYF. The CDR3 region has the DNA TGTGCCAGCAGCTTTAAGACAGGGGGTAAAGAGACCCAGTACTTC.

A few counts support this clone. The chain has TRBV30 and TRBJ1-4; D unresolved. V dropped 2 bases and J dropped 2 bases, with 12 bases sitting between them. This CDR3 is 15 amino acids long. Germline assignment: CDR1 GTSNPN and CDR2 SVGIG (reference sequence). In DNA form, the CDR3 reads TGTGCCTGGAGTAGCGGGGAACGGACTAATGAAAAACTGTTTTTT. It yields the protein CAWSSGERTNEKLFF.

The chain combines TRBV29-1 with TRBJ2-1; TRBD2 matches 8 bases. Germline CDR1 reads SQVTM; CDR2 reads ANQGSEA. J lost 10 bases, V lost 3 bases, and 5 bases had no gene match. The CDR3 contains 12 residues. Written as DNA, the CDR3 is TGCAGCGTTGAGTGGAGCGGGAGCGAGCAGTTCTTC. Protein product: CSVEWSGSEQFF.